Presented here are 26 T cell receptor beta chains from one specimen sequenced in a study of T cell responses to AZD1222 COVID-19 vaccine. TCRdb's copy holds only in-frame clones and misses some; the assay was immunoSEQ multiplex PCR. The sample holds around 100,000 clones; 90% are singletons and the top ten take 1.3%. Source: peripheral blood, taken on day 0 of AZD1222 vaccination. The receptors were sampled from an adult in good health.

The J gene is TRBJ2-7, the V gene TRBV6-5; D not certain. V shed 0 bases and J shed 6 bases, with 6 bases lying between them. The CDR3 extends over 12 amino acids. Germline V CDR1 and CDR2: MNHEY, SVGAGI. This chain's CDR3 is CASSYSSLEQYF. CDR3 in DNA: TGTGCCAGCAGTTACTCATCTCTCGAGCAGTACTTC.

CDR3 sequence (DNA): TGTGCCAGCAAGTTTTTGGGGGGGGATCAGCCCCAGCATTTT. It is translated as CASKFLGGDQPQHF. The gene calls are TRBV2 and TRBJ1-5; maybe TRBD1 (5 bases). This CDR3 comprises 14 residues. CDR1 and CDR2 (germline): SNHLY, FYNNEI. Trimming took off 7 bases at V and 5 bases at J, with 15 bases between the two ends.

This clone was counted between two and nine times. The chain joins TRBV5-1 to TRBJ2-7; TRBD1 might be the D (5 bases). Between the trimmed V and J ends, which lost 0 bases and 3 bases, there was a span of 13 bases. The CDR3 runs 15 residues. Germline CDR1 reads SGHRS; CDR2 reads YFSETQ. CDR3 sequence (DNA): TGCGCCAGCAGCTTGGATGGGGCTACGGGCTACGAGCAGTACTTC. This encodes CASSLDGATGYEQYF.

V usage is TRBV28 and J usage is TRBJ2-7; 9 bases match TRBD1. The V gene's germline CDR1 is MDHEN and CDR2 SYDVKM. The CDR3 covers 15 residues. The V segment lost 7 bases and the J segment 6 bases; nucleotides outside the gene matches: 13. This chain's CDR3 is CASKVGGTGYAEQYF. CDR3 in DNA: TGTGCCAGCAAGGTCGGCGGGACAGGGTATGCCGAGCAGTACTTC.

The chain is built from TRBV3-1 (or the pseudogene TRBV3-2) and TRBJ1-3, with a weak D call TRBD1 (6 bases). The CDR3 length is 16 residues. Per the germline V gene, CDR1 is LGHDT and CDR2 is YNNKEL (reference sequence). Trimming cost V 3 bases and J 0 bases, with 12 bases left between them. This chain's CDR3 is CASSHRDRISGNTIYF. CDR3 DNA: TGTGCCAGCAGCCACCGAGACAGGATCTCTGGAAACACCATATATTTT.

V usage is TRBV10-3 and J usage is TRBJ1-2, with unresolved D. The germline V and J ends were trimmed by 4 bases and 2 bases, with 14 bases remaining between them. There are 15 residues in the CDR3. Germline loops: CDR1 ENHRY, CDR2 SYGVKD. CDR3 coding DNA: TGTGCCATCAGTGGGGCTGAGGGCCCAAACTATGGCTACACCTTC. This encodes CAISGAEGPNYGYTF.

J is TRBJ2-7 and V is TRBV28; a weak D match, TRBD1 (5 bases). The V and J ends lost 2 bases and 6 bases respectively, with 5 bases between them. Per the germline V gene, CDR1 is MDHEN and CDR2 is SYDVKM. This CDR3 has 11 residues. The CDR3 region is CASSLRGEQYF. CDR3 DNA: TGTGCCAGCAGTTTAAGGGGCGAGCAGTACTTC.

This chain connects TRBV24-1 to TRBJ2-2, with D possibly TRBD2 on 7 matching bases. Germline V gene lookup returns CDR1 KGHDR and CDR2 SFDVKD. V was trimmed by 4 bases and J by 16 bases, leaving 18 bases between them. The CDR3 runs 13 residues. DNA of the CDR3: TGTGCCACCAGTGACCAGGCTGGGGGGGCTGCGTTTTTT. Residues: CATSDQAGGAAFF.

This clone was seen only a few times. The rearrangement links TRBV28 to TRBJ1-5; 9 nucleotides match TRBD1. Germline assignment: CDR1 MDHEN and CDR2 SYDVKM. This CDR3 is 15 amino acids long. With 4 bases clipped from V and 5 bases from J, the junction kept 6 bases outside the gene matches. The DNA of the CDR3 is TGTGCCAGCAGTTCACATTGGACAGGGGATCAGCCCCAGCATTTT. Protein sequence: CASSSHWTGDQPQHF.

This clone showed up just once. V and J are TRBV10-3 and TRBJ1-4; D is unclear. CDR1 is ENHRY and CDR2 is SYGVKD in the germline V gene. Trimming shortened V by 6 bases and J by 4 bases, and 6 bases separated the two germline ends. The CDR3 contains 12 residues. CDR3 residues: CAISDNNEKLFF. The CDR3 coding sequence is TGTGCCATCAGCGACAATAATGAAAAACTGTTTTTT.

The V gene is TRBV2, the J gene TRBJ2-1; D call uncertain. CDR3 length: 12 residues. Germline assignment: CDR1 SNHLY and CDR2 FYNNEI. V lost 5 bases and J 5 bases, leaving 7 bases between the germline ends. CDR3: CASSTTDNEQFF. CDR3 in DNA: TGTGCCAGCAGTACAACAGACAATGAGCAGTTCTTC.

This rearrangement joins TRBV7-3 to TRBJ2-5, with D possibly being TRBD1 (5 bases). This CDR3 has 15 amino acids. V lost 6 bases and J 0 bases, leaving 14 bases between the germline ends. Germline V gene lookup returns CDR1 SGHTA and CDR2 FQGTGA. The CDR3 here is CASSSRGLYQETQYF. The CDR3 DNA reads as TGTGCCAGCAGTTCAAGGGGTCTGTACCAAGAGACCCAGTACTTC.

The chain combines TRBV18 with TRBJ1-1, with 8 bases matching TRBD1. In germline, CDR1 is KGHSH, CDR2 LQKENI. The V and J ends lost 3 bases and 4 bases, in that order; junction bases with no gene match: 1. There are 13 residues in the CDR3. CDR3 amino acids: CASSPDRVTEAFF. The CDR3 nucleotides read TGTGCCAGCTCACCGGACAGGGTCACTGAAGCTTTCTTT.

The chain links TRBV18 to TRBJ1-6; D ambiguous. Trimming shortened V by 4 bases and J by 7 bases, and 20 bases separated the two germline ends. Germline V gives CDR1 KGHSH, CDR2 LQKENI. This CDR3 has 17 residues. Written as DNA, the CDR3 is TGTGCCAGCTCACAAACCCCCCCAGGCGGTATGAATTCACCCCTCCACTTT. Protein: CASSQTPPGGMNSPLHF.

This clone was detected a few times. The chain employs TRBV2 and TRBJ1-4; a weak D match, TRBD1 (5 bases). Germline CDR1 SNHLY, CDR2 FYNNEI. The CDR3 contains 12 residues. V was cut by 6 bases and J by 13 bases, with 15 bases left in between. CDR3 region: CASRQGGDRLFF. DNA of the CDR3: TGTGCCAGCAGACAAGGAGGAGACAGACTGTTTTTT.

The V and J genes are TRBV5-1 and TRBJ1-2, with 8 bases matching TRBD1. Per the germline V gene, CDR1 is SGHRS and CDR2 is YFSETQ. With 2 bases clipped from V and 3 bases from J, the junction kept 12 bases outside the gene matches. The CDR3 is 17 residues long. CDR3 loop: CASSFSPSTGDHYGYTF. Here the CDR3 DNA reads TGCGCCAGCAGCTTCTCTCCCTCGACAGGGGACCACTATGGCTACACCTTC.

The J gene is TRBJ1-2, the V gene TRBV19, with D maybe TRBD1 (6 bases). Germline V gives CDR1 LNHDA, CDR2 SQIVND (reference sequence). Trimming cost V 3 bases and J 8 bases, with 16 bases left between them. There are 14 residues in the CDR3. CDR3 protein: CASSIVGGPSGYTF. As DNA, the CDR3 is TGTGCCAGTAGTATCGTTGGGGGGCCCAGCGGCTACACCTTC.

This chain links TRBV10-1 with TRBJ2-7; 9 bases agree with TRBD2. The CDR3 covers 14 residues. Trimming removed 3 bases from V and 2 bases from J; junction bases left unmatched: 2. CDR1 is WNHNN, CDR2 SYGVQD, per germline (reference sequence). The CDR3 nucleotides read TGCGCCAGCAGTGACGAGCGGGGGGCCTACGAGCAGTACTTC. It yields the protein CASSDERGAYEQYF.

V gene TRBV4-1 combines with J gene TRBJ1-4; 7 nucleotides align to TRBD1. CDR3 size: 17 residues. Germline V lookup: CDR1 MGHRA, CDR2 YSYEKL. With 1 base clipped from V and 5 bases from J, the junction kept 10 bases outside the gene matches. For the CDR3, the DNA is TGCGCCAGCAGCCAAGCGTCCAGGGGGACGATAAATGAAAAACTGTTTTTT. Protein: CASSQASRGTINEKLFF.

The chain employs TRBV18 and TRBJ2-7; weak D call: TRBD1 (6 bases). CDR1 and CDR2 from the germline V gene are KGHSH and LQKENI. Trimming stripped 0 bases from V and 3 bases from J, with 12 bases between. The CDR3 has 15 amino acids. This CDR3 reads CASSPPTGKSYEQYF. The DNA of the CDR3 is TGTGCCAGCTCACCACCCACAGGGAAAAGCTACGAGCAGTACTTC. Together with reference TRBV18 and TRBJ2-7, the CDR3 gives the full variable domain: NAGVMQNPRHLVRRRGQEARLRCSPMKGHSHVYWYRQLPEEGLKFMVYLQKENIIDESGMPKERFSAEFPKEGPSILRIQQVVRGDSAAYFCASSPPTGKSYEQYFGPGTRLTVT.

The chain links TRBV29-1 to TRBJ1-2, with D possibly matching TRBD1 (5 bases). The germline V and J ends were trimmed by 0 bases and 4 bases, with 12 bases remaining between them. This CDR3 region has 14 residues. Germline V gene data show CDR1 as SQVTM and CDR2 as ANQGSEA. The CDR3 here is CSVEDPGRGYGYTF. The CDR3 DNA sequence: TGCAGCGTTGAAGATCCCGGGAGGGGCTATGGCTACACCTTC.

The chain combines TRBV6-5 with TRBJ1-5; D not resolved. The V end was cut by 7 bases, the J end by 8 bases, with 15 bases between. CDR1 and CDR2 from the germline V gene are MNHEY and SVGAGI. The CDR3 runs to 13 residues. The CDR3 here is CASTTVVEKPQHF. The CDR3 DNA is TGTGCCAGCACTACGGTCGTCGAAAAGCCCCAGCATTTT.

V is TRBV29-1 and J is TRBJ1-1; no clear D gene. Germline values: CDR1 SQVTM, CDR2 ANQGSEA. V was clipped by 4 bases and J by 5 bases, with 8 bases between them. The CDR3 contains 11 residues. CDR3 sequence (DNA): TGCAGCGTTGGCCAAGTAACTGAAGCTTTCTTT. Translated, it gives CSVGQVTEAFF.

The CDR3 spells CASSYSMGLASAGELFF. The DNA of the CDR3 is TGCGCCAGCAGCTACTCAATGGGACTAGCATCAGCCGGGGAGCTGTTTTTT. The gene calls are TRBV5-1 and TRBJ2-2, with TRBD2 matching 9 bases. V lost 3 bases, J lost 6 bases, and 12 bases stayed unmatched. CDR1 is SGHRS and CDR2 is YFSETQ in the germline V gene. The CDR3 is 17 amino acids.

The V and J genes are TRBV9 and TRBJ1-2; D ambiguous. The CDR3 is made up of 13 amino acids. CDR1 is SGDLS and CDR2 is YYNGEE in the germline V gene. V was clipped by 6 bases and J by 6 bases, with 15 bases between them. The CDR3 is CASTPTSTDGYTF. In nucleotides, the CDR3 is TGTGCCAGCACCCCGACCTCGACGGATGGCTACACCTTC.

The V call is TRBV6-5, the J call TRBJ1-4; D call uncertain. The CDR3 runs to 12 residues. Germline values: CDR1 MNHEY, CDR2 SVGAGI. Trimming removed 6 bases at V and 3 bases at J, with 5 bases between. The DNA of the CDR3 is TGTGCCAGCAGACGGGCTAATGAAAAACTGTTTTTT. Translation: CASRRANEKLFF.